This TCR beta chain was observed in a study of CD8 T cells in ankylosing spondylitis. The trim removed 6 bases at V and 4 bases at J, leaving 10 bases unmatched. Germline loops: CDR1 DFQATT, CDR2 SNEGSKA (reference sequence). The CDR3 totals 15 residues. From the 5' RACE reads, TCRdb called clonotypes with MiXCR, one entry per CDR3 protein. The sample holds under 450,000 distinct CDR3 sequences, more than 20% seen once. This clonotype has a handful of counts. This sequence was found in a male donor with ankylosing spondylitis or in good health (not recorded which). This chain links TRBV20-1 with TRBJ2-2, with 8 bases lining up with TRBD1. Sample: blood, either unsorted or a sorted T cell fraction (not recorded which). The CDR3 nucleotides are TGCAGTGCCAGGCAAGACAGGGGCCTCACCGGGGAGCTGTTTTTT. Its translation: CSARQDRGLTGELFF.